These T cell receptor beta chains were read from a single sample in a study of cytomegalovirus exposure and HLA in healthy donors. TCRdb's table, derived via immunoSEQ multiplex PCR, lists solely in-frame clones and lacks some. The repertoire holds 120,000 to 150,000 clones, with approximately 72% as singletons. The sequenced material came from PBMCs. These receptors were obtained from a woman aged 55-69 years in good health and CMV-seronegative. CDR3s include the opening cysteine and the closing phenylalanine or tryptophan. The order of the fields is D gene, J gene, V gene, CDR3 protein. D genes are given only for firm matches.

D: .
J: TRBJ2-3
V: TRBV19
CDR3: CASSMGALADTQYF

D: TRBD2
J: TRBJ2-1
V: TRBV7-9
CDR3: CASSLSGGTDNEQFF

D: TRBD2
J: TRBJ2-1
V: TRBV5-1
CDR3: CASSYRTSSDNEQFF

D: TRBD2
J: TRBJ2-5
V: TRBV4-2
CDR3: CASSQAFPGLAGIQETQYF

D: TRBD1
J: TRBJ2-7
V: TRBV11-3
CDR3: CASSLQGDRYEQYF

D: .
J: TRBJ1-1
V: TRBV28
CDR3: CASRLRVAGLNTEAFF

D: TRBD1
J: TRBJ1-2
V: TRBV27
CDR3: CASSPLSTTGGHGYTF

D: .
J: TRBJ2-7
V: TRBV18
CDR3: CASSGYNRVNNEQYF

D: .
J: TRBJ2-4
V: TRBV21-1
CDR3: CANTGLLILLAKNIQYF

D: .
J: TRBJ1-4
V: TRBV7-9
CDR3: CASSLAGDVEKLFF

D: .
J: TRBJ1-2
V: TRBV7-9
CDR3: CASGLRGGGYTF

D: TRBD2
J: TRBJ2-5
V: TRBV5-1
CDR3: CASRQRGGEETQYF

D: TRBD1
J: TRBJ2-1
V: TRBV5-4
CDR3: CASSLFSGTGRYNEQFF

D: .
J: TRBJ1-1
V: TRBV29-1
CDR3: CSVEERMNTEAFF

D: .
J: TRBJ2-1
V: TRBV7-2
CDR3: CASSLLGGGTYNEQFF

D: .
J: TRBJ1-1
V: TRBV19
CDR3: CASSIGGSARGNTEAFF

D: TRBD2
J: TRBJ2-3
V: TRBV4-2
CDR3: CASSQDPSGTNTQYF

D: .
J: TRBJ1-2
V: TRBV18
CDR3: CASSPKGAGGQHNGYTF

D: TRBD2
J: TRBJ2-1
V: TRBV28
CDR3: CASSLGREGYEQFF

D: TRBD2
J: TRBJ2-1
V: TRBV5-4
CDR3: CASSLAGRTGEQFF

D: TRBD2
J: TRBJ2-3
V: TRBV5-4
CDR3: CASSSGLAGGRADTQYF

D: .
J: TRBJ1-2
V: TRBV4-1
CDR3: CASSQDTGGYYGYTF

D: TRBD1
J: TRBJ1-4
V: TRBV28
CDR3: CASSLMSRTGDEKLFF

D: .
J: TRBJ1-2
V: TRBV28
CDR3: CASSPGGDHYGYTF

D: .
J: TRBJ2-2
V: TRBV2
CDR3: CASSGQTENTGELFF

D: .
J: TRBJ1-6
V: TRBV5-1
CDR3: CASSQGAPSAHYNSPLHF

D: TRBD2
J: TRBJ2-2
V: TRBV5-6
CDR3: CASRGSGRPGELFF

D: TRBD1
J: TRBJ1-1
V: TRBV6-1
CDR3: CASTEVQGAEAFF

D: .
J: TRBJ1-1
V: TRBV7-9
CDR3: CASSLPARLEAFF

D: TRBD2
J: .
V: TRBV7-6
CDR3: CASSLATTSAEQYF

D: .
J: TRBJ2-2
V: TRBV14
CDR3: CASSPQGPTGELFF

D: TRBD2
J: TRBJ2-5
V: TRBV9
CDR3: CASAPSGVRRETQYF

D: .
J: TRBJ2-2
V: TRBV7-9
CDR3: CASRTDRDYTGELFF

D: TRBD2
J: TRBJ2-1
V: TRBV5-4
CDR3: CASSLGLATYEQFF

D: .
J: TRBJ1-2
V: TRBV5-6
CDR3: CASSPSGMRLYGYTF